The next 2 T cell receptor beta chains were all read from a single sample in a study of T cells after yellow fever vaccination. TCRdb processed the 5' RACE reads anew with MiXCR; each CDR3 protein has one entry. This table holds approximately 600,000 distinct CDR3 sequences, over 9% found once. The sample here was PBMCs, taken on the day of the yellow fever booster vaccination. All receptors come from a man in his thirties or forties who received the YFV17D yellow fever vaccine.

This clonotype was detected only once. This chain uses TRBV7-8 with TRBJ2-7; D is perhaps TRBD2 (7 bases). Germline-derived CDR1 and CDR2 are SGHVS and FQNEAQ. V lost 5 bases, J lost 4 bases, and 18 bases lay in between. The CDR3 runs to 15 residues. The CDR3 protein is CASSGLWGGGYEQYF. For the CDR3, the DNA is TGTGCCAGCAGCGGCCTATGGGGGGGCGGTTACGAGCAGTACTTC.

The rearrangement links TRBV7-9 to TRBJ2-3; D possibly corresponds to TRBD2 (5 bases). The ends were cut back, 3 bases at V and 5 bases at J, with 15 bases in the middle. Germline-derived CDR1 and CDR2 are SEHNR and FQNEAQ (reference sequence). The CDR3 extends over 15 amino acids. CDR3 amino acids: CASSLSEVGGDTQYF. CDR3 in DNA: TGTGCCAGCAGCTTGAGTGAGGTTGGAGGAGATACGCAGTATTTT.